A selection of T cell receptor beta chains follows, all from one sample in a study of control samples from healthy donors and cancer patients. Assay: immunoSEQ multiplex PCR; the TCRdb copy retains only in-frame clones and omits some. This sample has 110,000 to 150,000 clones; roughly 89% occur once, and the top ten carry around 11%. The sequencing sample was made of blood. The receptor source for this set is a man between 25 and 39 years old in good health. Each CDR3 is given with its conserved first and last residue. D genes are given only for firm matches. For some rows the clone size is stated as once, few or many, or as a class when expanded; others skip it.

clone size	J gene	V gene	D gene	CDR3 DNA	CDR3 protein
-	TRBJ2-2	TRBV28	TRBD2	TGTGCCAGCAGTTTAGCGGGAGAAAAGAGCGGGGAGCTGTTTTTT	CASSLAGEKSGELFF
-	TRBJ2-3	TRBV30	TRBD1	TGTGCCTGGAGGAAGGGACAGCGAACCACTAATACGCAGTATTTT	CAWRKGQRTTNTQYF
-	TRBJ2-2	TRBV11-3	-	TGTGCCAGCAGCTTAGATGGCGGGTTTAGTACCGGGGAGCTGTTTTTT	CASSLDGGFSTGELFF
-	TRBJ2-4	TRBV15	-	TGTGCCACCAGCAGAGGCCTAGCCCCTGAAAACATTCAGTACTTC	CATSRGLAPENIQYF
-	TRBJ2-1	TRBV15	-	TGTGCCACCAGCAGAGGAGATCCCTACAATGAGCAGTTCTTC	CATSRGDPYNEQFF
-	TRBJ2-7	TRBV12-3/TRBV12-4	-	TGTGCCAGCAGTACAGGGTCCCCTCACGAGCAGTACTTC	CASSTGSPHEQYF
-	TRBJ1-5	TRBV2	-	TGTGCCAGCCGAAACACCAGGGTACACAATCAGCCCCAGCATTTT	CASRNTRVHNQPQHF
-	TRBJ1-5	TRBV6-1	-	TGTGCCAGCAGTGAAGTTGGGATGGGGGCCCAGCATTTT	CASSEVGMGAQHF
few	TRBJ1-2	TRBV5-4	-	TGTGCCAGCAGCTTGGACAGCCTCTATGGCTACACCTTC	CASSLDSLYGYTF
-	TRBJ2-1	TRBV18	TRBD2	TGTGCCAGCTCCCTAGCGGGAGCCTACAATGAGCAGTTCTTC	CASSLAGAYNEQFF
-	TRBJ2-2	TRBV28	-	TGTGCCAGCAGACAACTCGCGTCCGGGGAGCTGTTTTTT	CASRQLASGELFF
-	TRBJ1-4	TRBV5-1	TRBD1	TGCGCCAGCAGCTTGGGGACAGGGGCGTCGGAAAAACTGTTTTTT	CASSLGTGASEKLFF
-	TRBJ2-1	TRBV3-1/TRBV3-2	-	TGTGCCAGCAGCCAAGTAGCTACCTACAATGAGCAGTTCTTC	CASSQVATYNEQFF
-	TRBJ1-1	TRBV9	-	TGTGCCAGCAGCAAACAACAGGGCCTCACTGAAGCTTTCTTT	CASSKQQGLTEAFF
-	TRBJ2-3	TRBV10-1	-	TGCGCCAGCAGTGACAGAGCAGATACGCAGTATTTT	CASSDRADTQYF
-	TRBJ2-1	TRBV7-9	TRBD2	TGTGCCAGCCGACTAGCGGGAGTGGGATACAATGAGCAGTTCTTC	CASRLAGVGYNEQFF
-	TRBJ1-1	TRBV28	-	TGTGCCAGCAGTTTTATGCACACTGAAGCTTTCTTT	CASSFMHTEAFF
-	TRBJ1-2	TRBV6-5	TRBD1	TGTGCCAGCAGTTACGGACAGGGGGCCTATGGCTACACCTTC	CASSYGQGAYGYTF
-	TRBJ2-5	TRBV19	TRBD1	TGTGCCAGTAGGCAGACAGGGGCAGAGACCCAGTACTTC	CASRQTGAETQYF
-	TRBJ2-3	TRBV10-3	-	TGTGCCATCAGTGAATGGGCAGGGGGCACAGATACGCAGTATTTT	CAISEWAGGTDTQYF
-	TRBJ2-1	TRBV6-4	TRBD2	TGTGCCAGCAGCACTAGCGGGAGGGCCAATGAGCAGTTCTTC	CASSTSGRANEQFF
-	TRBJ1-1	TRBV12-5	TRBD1	TGTGCTAGTGGAACAGGGGGTCGGGGCACTGAAGCTTTCTTT	CASGTGGRGTEAFF
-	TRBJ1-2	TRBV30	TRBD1	TGTGCCTGGAGTGTCGGACAGGGGACGGATGGCTACACCTTC	CAWSVGQGTDGYTF
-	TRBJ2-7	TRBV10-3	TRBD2	TGTGCCATCACTTACCGGGAGGTCCTCTACGAGCAGTACTTC	CAITYREVLYEQYF
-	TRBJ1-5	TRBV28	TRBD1	TGTGCCAGCAGTTTGTTATTTGGGACAGGGAACAATCAGCCCCAGCATTTT	CASSLLFGTGNNQPQHF
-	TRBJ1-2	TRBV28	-	TGTGCCAGCAGTACATCGATAACAGCCTACTATGGCTACACCTTC	CASSTSITAYYGYTF
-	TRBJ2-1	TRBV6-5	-	TGTGCCAGCAGCTTGAACAATGAGCAGTTCTTC	CASSLNNEQFF
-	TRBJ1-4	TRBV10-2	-	TGCGCCAGCAGTGAAGTGGCCAGTAATGAAAAACTGTTTTTT	CASSEVASNEKLFF
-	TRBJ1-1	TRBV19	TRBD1	TGTGCCAGTAACCATGACAGGGGGCGAGGGACTGAAGCTTTCTTT	CASNHDRGRGTEAFF
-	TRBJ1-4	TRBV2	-	TGTGCCAGCAGGTATCAGCGGGATCGGAATGAAAAACTGTTTTTT	CASRYQRDRNEKLFF
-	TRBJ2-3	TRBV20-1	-	TGCAGTGCTAGTGGGCAGCTTGTAGGAGATACGCAGTATTTT	CSASGQLVGDTQYF
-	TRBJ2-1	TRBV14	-	TGTGCCAGCAGCCAATCGACACATGAGCAGTTCTTC	CASSQSTHEQFF
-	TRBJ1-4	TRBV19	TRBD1	TGTGCCAGTAGTACGCCGGGACAGGGGGAAAAACTGTTTTTT	CASSTPGQGEKLFF
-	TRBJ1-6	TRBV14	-	TGTGCCAGCAGCCAAGAACAGTATGAGGACTTT	CASSQEQYEDF
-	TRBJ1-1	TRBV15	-	TGTGCCACCAGCAGGGGTTGGGGCACTGAAGCTTTCTTT	CATSRGWGTEAFF
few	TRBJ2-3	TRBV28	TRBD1	TGTGCCAGCAGTAACGACAGGGTCGGAGCAGATACGCAGTATTTT	CASSNDRVGADTQYF
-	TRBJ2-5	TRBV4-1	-	TGCGCCAGCAGCCAAGATTCAACGCGGGATGGGGAGACCCAGTACTTC	CASSQDSTRDGETQYF